This T cell receptor beta chain was found in a study of T-cell memory formation after mild COVID-19. The ends lost 5 bases at V and 7 bases at J; junction bases unmatched: 6. Germline values: CDR1 SGHVS, CDR2 FQNEAQ. The CDR3 sequence is 13 residues long. TCRdb fed the 5' RACE reads into MiXCR, producing one record per CDR3 protein. The table has about 610,000 distinct CDR3 sequences, roughly 17% seen once. Sequencing was performed on PBMCs or a T cell subset sorted from them (not recorded which). The V call is TRBV7-8, the J call TRBJ1-1, with 8 bases identical to TRBD1. This clonotype was obtained from an adult woman who had mild COVID-19 (a few samples of this study predate the infection). Cell type and time point are not known. CDR3 DNA sequence: TGTGCCAGCAGCCACAGGGGGTTGGGTGAAGCTTTCTTT. It encodes CASSHRGLGEAFF.